These 2 T cell receptor beta chains came from one sample sequenced in a study of shared clonotypes between healthy human individuals. This table comes from immunoSEQ multiplex PCR, and its TCRdb copy is limited to in-frame clones, with some not included. Of 640,000 or so clones listed, about two thirds are singletons. Sequencing used memory CD4+ T cells sorted from blood. Stated subset: CD45RA-negative fraction. These receptors were collected from a young woman in good health.

This chain joins TRBV5-8 and TRBJ2-2, with 7 bases fitting TRBD2. Germline V gene sequence: CDR1 SGHTS, CDR2 YDEGEE. Germline trimming cut 4 bases from V and 4 bases from J; bases unmatched to any gene: 7. This CDR3 has 15 residues. CDR3 amino acids: CASSPGLGPTGELFF. The DNA of the CDR3 is TGTGCCAGCAGCCCCGGACTAGGCCCCACCGGGGAGCTGTTTTTT.

The chain employs TRBV18 and TRBJ2-7, with TRBD2 as a possible D gene (5 bases). CDR1 KGHSH and CDR2 LQKENI come from the germline V gene. Trimming removed 1 base from V and 0 bases from J, with 10 bases in between. CDR3 length equals 15 residues. The CDR3 sequence: CASSPQKRFSYEQYF. The CDR3, as DNA: TGTGCCAGCTCACCACAAAAGCGGTTCTCCTACGAGCAGTACTTC.